The sequence of this T cell receptor (beta chain) was determined in a study of T cell responses to AZD1222 COVID-19 vaccine. Measured with immunoSEQ multiplex PCR; TCRdb has only the in-frame clones, and not every one. The sample comprises 90,000 to 150,000 clones, 75% to 90% of which are singletons, and roughly 2.4% rests with the top ten. V lost 4 bases to trimming and J lost 6 bases; unmatched junction nucleotides: 3. Per germline, CDR1 SGHRS and CDR2 YFSETQ. This CDR3 is built from 15 residues. Study findings and constraints: Increases in Spike-specific TCR breadth and depth were seen after two AZD1222 doses. There were mostly white British donors and more females than males, and clonal diversity was possibly underestimated.

As to this clone: Antigen specificity is unknown.

The V call is TRBV5-1, the J call TRBJ2-1; 14 nucleotides line up with TRBD2. The source was peripheral blood, collected on day 0 of AZD1222 vaccination. The receptor comes from an adult in good health. The DNA for the CDR3 is TGCGCCAGCAGCGTAGGGACTAGCGGGAGCAATGAGCAGTTCTTC. It encodes CASSVGTSGSNEQFF.